The rows below give T cell receptor beta chains drawn from one sample of a study of radiation and T cells in renal cell carcinoma. Some clones are missing from TCRdb's copy, which holds only in-frame ones; the method was immunoSEQ multiplex PCR. The sample has about 26,000 clones, 65% to 85% seen once. Specimen: blood, collected from a patient whose treatment included radiotherapy and nephrectomy. The receptors originated from a man between 60 and 75 years old with renal cell carcinoma. Each CDR3 is given with its conserved first and last residue. D genes are given only for firm matches. The size of a clone is reported for some rows only, either as once, few or many, or as a class for expanded clones.

CDR3 protein | CDR3 DNA | V gene | clone size | D gene | J gene
CASSTRQAPGAFF | TGTGCCAGTAGCACAAGACAGGCCCCAGGGGCTTTCTTT | TRBV19 | . | . | TRBJ1-1
CSVDASSHEQYF | TGCAGCGTTGACGCTAGCTCGCACGAGCAGTACTTC | TRBV29-1 | . | . | TRBJ2-7
CASSPGGRAGNEQFF | TGCGCCAGCAGCCCCGGCGGGAGGGCCGGCAATGAGCAGTTCTTC | TRBV4-1 | . | TRBD2 | TRBJ2-1
CASSRGGGNQPQHF | TGTGCCAGCAGCCGCGGGGGCGGGAATCAGCCCCAGCATTTT | TRBV7-9 | once | . | TRBJ1-5
CASSPRTGGSGNTIYF | TGTGCCAGCAGCCCCCGGACAGGGGGCTCTGGAAACACCATATATTTT | TRBV9 | . | TRBD1 | TRBJ1-3
CATSRGQGASETMIYTF | TGTGCCACCAGCCGTGGACAGGGGGCGTCGGAGACGATGATCTACACCTTC | TRBV15 | . | TRBD1 | TRBJ1-2
CASGLLLDTEAFF | TGTGCTAGTGGTTTGCTGCTTGACACTGAAGCTTTCTTT | TRBV12-5 | few | . | TRBJ1-1
CASSYGGGIEGYTF | TGTGCCAGCAGTTACGGGGGTGGTATAGAGGGCTACACCTTC | TRBV6-5 | . | . | TRBJ1-2
CASSDIKSGMGAFF | TGTGCCAGCAGCGATATAAAGTCGGGGATGGGAGCTTTCTTT | TRBV7-9 | once | . | TRBJ1-1
CASSFSSGQYNEQFF | TGTGCCAGCAGCTTCTCTAGCGGCCAATACAATGAGCAGTTCTTC | TRBV5-4 | . | TRBD2 | TRBJ2-1
CSGVINYGYTF | TGTTCAGGGGTGATTAACTATGGCTACACCTTC | TRBV30 | . | . | TRBJ1-2
CASSQPSGRDTDTQYF | TGCGCCAGCAGTCAGCCCAGCGGGAGGGACACAGATACGCAGTATTTT | TRBV23-1 | . | TRBD2 | TRBJ2-3
CAWDSAGGSYNEQFF | TGTGCCTGGGACTCGGCGGGAGGCTCCTACAATGAGCAGTTCTTC | TRBV30 | few | TRBD2 | TRBJ2-1
CASSSGTGRQNGYTF | TGTGCCAGCAGCTCCGGGACAGGCCGCCAAAATGGCTACACCTTC | TRBV7-9 | . | TRBD1 | TRBJ1-2
CASSLTRVRFAEAFF | TGTGCCAGCAGCTTAACCCGGGTTAGGTTCGCTGAAGCTTTCTTT | TRBV7-3 | . | . | TRBJ1-1
CASSGWTMGGDEQYF | TGTGCCAGCTCGGGGTGGACTATGGGGGGAGACGAGCAGTACTTC | TRBV18 | . | . | TRBJ2-7
CASSLNQRGYEQYF | TGTGCCAGCAGCTTAAATCAACGGGGCTACGAGCAGTACTTC | TRBV7-8 | . | . | TRBJ2-7
CASSPSHRAGNTIYF | TGTGCCAGCTCACCGTCACACCGGGCTGGAAACACCATATATTTT | TRBV18 | . | . | TRBJ1-3
CATSRDPTGLQEQYF | TGTGCCACCAGCAGAGATCCAACAGGGTTGCAAGAGCAGTACTTC | TRBV15 | few | . | TRBJ2-7
CASSSYGYTF | TGTGCCAGCAGCTCGTATGGCTACACCTTC | TRBV7-9 | . | . | TRBJ1-2
CASSERGQGVWREQFF | TGTGCCAGCAGTGAAAGGGGACAGGGGGTTTGGCGTGAGCAGTTCTTC | TRBV6-1 | once | TRBD1 | TRBJ2-1
CASSQTRTVSGANVLTF | TGCGCCAGCAGTCAAACTAGGACAGTCTCTGGGGCCAACGTCCTGACTTTC | TRBV4-3 | . | . | TRBJ2-6
CASSVASGSVYEQYF | TGTGCCAGCAGCGTAGCTAGCGGGAGTGTATACGAGCAGTACTTC | TRBV9 | . | TRBD2 | TRBJ2-7
CASSPQQGNTEAFF | TGTGCCAGCTCACCACAACAGGGAAACACTGAAGCTTTCTTT | TRBV18 | . | . | TRBJ1-1
CASSEEMQETQYF | TGTGCCAGCAGTGAAGAGATGCAAGAGACCCAGTACTTC | TRBV2 | . | . | TRBJ2-5
CASSFVGGNYEQYF | TGTGCCAGCAGCTTTGTTGGGGGGAACTACGAGCAGTACTTC | TRBV7-9 | . | . | TRBJ2-7
CASSSGGTYEQYF | TGTGCCAGCAGTTCGGGGGGTACGTACGAGCAGTACTTC | TRBV28 | . | TRBD2 | TRBJ2-7
CATSSPGQATGELFF | TGTGCCACCAGCTCACCGGGACAGGCAACCGGGGAGCTGTTTTTT | TRBV15 | once | TRBD1 | TRBJ2-2
CASSPPRQANYGYTF | TGTGCCAGCTCACCACCTAGGCAGGCTAACTATGGCTACACCTTC | TRBV18 | . | . | TRBJ1-2
CASSELTVRTEAFF | TGTGCCAGCAGTGAACTGACAGTGCGGACTGAAGCTTTCTTT | TRBV2 | . | . | TRBJ1-1
CASIPPCPHYEQYF | TGTGCCAGCATACCTCCCTGTCCCCACTACGAGCAGTACTTC | TRBV21-1 | . | . | TRBJ2-7
CASGLYNEQFF | TGTGCCAGCGGCCTCTACAATGAGCAGTTCTTC | TRBV9 | . | . | TRBJ2-1
CATSGRDGDSMNTEAFF | TGTGCCACCAGCGGTAGGGATGGCGATAGCATGAACACTGAAGCTTTCTTT | TRBV15 | once | . | TRBJ1-1
CAWTRQSGGYTF | TGTGCCTGGACGCGACAGAGTGGGGGCTACACCTTC | TRBV30 | few | . | TRBJ1-2